This T cell receptor (beta chain) was retrieved from a study of T cell repertoires in cytomegalovirus infection. This clonotype showed up just a few times. Its antigen is unknown. An end of the junction differs from the germline gene, which may be a read error. Points from the study as a whole: HLA-C-restricted CMV clonotypes gave the most frequent clonotype in two of eight donors.

From the reads, TCRdb called clonotypes with MiXCR, one entry per CDR3 protein. The data show around 740,000 distinct CDR3 sequences, roughly 36% seen once. Germline lookup yields CDR1 SGHDT and CDR2 YYEEEE. CDR3 length equals 12 residues. This sequence joins TRBV5-6 and TRBJ1-2, with D unclear. The receptor comes from a human donor in good health (CMV status not recorded). Some clones in this sample may be carry-over from other donors' samples. Material: PBMCs. Here the CDR3 DNA reads TGTGCCAGCAGCTTGGATATTGAAGGTGTTTCCTTC. Translated, it gives CASSLDIEGVSF.